The T cell receptor (beta chain) under discussion was sequenced for a study of blood T cell repertoires in COVID-19. About the research overall: Both acute and convalescent COVID-19 samples were obtained from the United States, Italy and Spain. The analysed material was cDNA or gDNA that came from T cells, B-cell-depleted T cells, or PBMCs.

The V gene's germline CDR1 is SGHRS and CDR2 YFSETQ. V shed 4 bases, J shed 6 bases, and the junction held 6 bases outside the gene matches. This CDR3 spans 14 amino acids. In the source study's methods: Reference gene primer amplification in the assay estimated nucleated cell counts. The protocol was immunoSEQ multiplex PCR, while the TCRdb copy is restricted to in-frame clones and leaves out a portion. Clone size and V and J calls were adopted from that table, with D and trimming inferred from the DNA. The sample carries about 27,000 clones, around 82% recorded once. V is TRBV5-1 and J is TRBJ2-1; TRBD2 matches 8 bases. This sequence originates from a man at least 80 years old with active or convalescent COVID-19. The material sequenced was peripheral blood. CDR3 bases: TGCGCCAGCAGCCAAGGGACTAGTTTCAATGAGCAGTTCTTC. Amino acid sequence: CASSQGTSFNEQFF.